The rows below give T cell receptor beta chains drawn from one sample of a study of blood T cell repertoires in COVID-19. Assay used: immunoSEQ multiplex PCR; TCRdb lists only in-frame clones, some missing. The table includes some 97,000 clones, 70% to 90% detected once. Sequencing used peripheral blood. Receptors originate from a human donor in a cohort sampled during active COVID-19. CDR3s include the opening cysteine and the closing phenylalanine or tryptophan. The D gene is left open where the match is weak. For some rows the clone size is stated as once, few or many, or as a class when expanded; others skip it.

clone size	D gene	J gene	CDR3 length	V gene	CDR3 protein	CDR3 DNA
.	.	TRBJ1-6	15	TRBV7-2	CASSKLQGMVSPLHF	TGTGCCAGCAGCAAACTACAGGGTATGGTCTCACCCCTCCACTTT
.	.	TRBJ1-2	13	TRBV6-2/TRBV6-3	CASSVGANYGYTF	TGTGCCAGCAGCGTCGGTGCTAACTATGGCTACACCTTC
few	.	TRBJ1-5	13	TRBV27	CASRASSNQPQHF	TGTGCCAGCCGAGCAAGTAGCAATCAGCCCCAGCATTTT
.	.	TRBJ1-6	13	TRBV19	CASGNREGSPLHF	TGTGCCAGTGGAAACAGGGAAGGTTCACCCCTCCACTTT
.	.	TRBJ1-2	13	TRBV7-2	CASRLTGNYGYTF	TGTGCCAGCAGACTAACAGGGAACTATGGCTACACCTTC
.	TRBD1	TRBJ1-5	16	TRBV2	CASSVKGANGNQPQHF	TGTGCCAGCAGTGTTAAGGGGGCGAACGGCAATCAGCCCCAGCATTTT
.	TRBD1	TRBJ1-2	13	TRBV19	CASSSGQGYGYTF	TGTGCCAGTAGTTCCGGACAGGGCTATGGCTACACCTTC
.	.	TRBJ2-5	14	TRBV9	CASSLTGFAGTQYF	TGTGCCAGCAGCCTAACGGGATTCGCGGGGACCCAGTACTTC
.	.	TRBJ1-1	13	TRBV30	CAWGPSGDTEAFF	TGTGCCTGGGGGCCTTCCGGTGACACTGAAGCTTTCTTT
.	.	TRBJ1-6	15	TRBV27	CASSLYGWGLGSLHF	TGTGCCAGCAGTTTATACGGCTGGGGGCTCGGGTCCCTCCACTTT
.	.	TRBJ2-1	16	TRBV12-1	CASSPTGLAGENEQFF	TGTGCCAGCAGCCCGACCGGACTAGCGGGAGAGAATGAGCAGTTCTTC
.	TRBD2	TRBJ2-2	16	TRBV13	CASSLRSGRAPGELFF	TGTGCCAGCAGCTTAAGGAGCGGGAGGGCCCCCGGGGAGCTGTTTTTT
once	TRBD2	TRBJ2-1	17	TRBV19	CASSTRLAGASYNEQFF	TGTGCCAGTAGTACAAGACTAGCGGGAGCGTCGTACAATGAGCAGTTCTTC
.	.	TRBJ2-1	14	TRBV5-4	CASSSSGQYNEQFF	TGTGCCAGCAGCTCGAGCGGGCAGTACAATGAGCAGTTCTTC
.	TRBD1	TRBJ1-1	15	TRBV18	CASSDGQGGFTEAFF	TGTGCCAGCTCAGATGGACAGGGAGGATTCACTGAAGCTTTCTTT
.	TRBD2	TRBJ2-1	13	TRBV12-3/TRBV12-4	CASSQNSGGEQFF	TGTGCCAGCAGCCAAAATAGCGGGGGTGAGCAGTTCTTC
once	.	TRBJ1-2	15	TRBV10-2	CASSERRYSSYGYTF	TGCGCCAGCAGTGAGCGGAGATACTCTAGCTATGGCTACACCTTC
.	.	TRBJ1-6	16	TRBV6-5	CASSYDKSSYNSPLHF	TGTGCCAGCAGTTACGATAAGAGCTCCTATAATTCACCCCTCCACTTT
.	.	TRBJ2-2	15	TRBV6-5	CASSYRRTASRELFF	TGTGCCAGCAGTTACCGTCGGACTGCCTCTCGGGAGCTGTTTTTT
.	.	TRBJ2-1	15	TRBV7-2	CASSLGPGSYNEQFF	TGTGCCAGCAGCTTAGGGCCAGGGTCCTACAATGAGCAGTTCTTC
.	.	TRBJ1-1	11	TRBV30	CAWSGDTEAFF	TGTGCCTGGAGTGGCGACACTGAAGCTTTCTTT
.	.	TRBJ1-3	14	TRBV5-1	CASSFGTTGNTIYF	TGCGCCAGCAGCTTCGGGACTACTGGAAACACCATATATTTT
once	.	TRBJ1-5	15	TRBV6-5	CASTAGGGRNQPQHF	TGTGCCAGCACCGCCGGGGGGGGGCGCAATCAGCCCCAGCATTTT
.	TRBD1	TRBJ2-5	16	TRBV7-2	CASSSRRQGLGETQYF	TGTGCCAGCAGCTCCCGCCGACAGGGTCTGGGAGAGACCCAGTACTTC
.	.	TRBJ2-7	12	TRBV12-3/TRBV12-4	CASSPRVREQYF	TGTGCCAGCAGTCCCAGGGTGCGAGAGCAGTACTTC
.	.	TRBJ1-1	13	TRBV6-2/TRBV6-3	CASSSGRQDKGFF	TGTGCCAGCAGTTCCGGAAGACAGGACAAGGGTTTCTTT
.	.	TRBJ1-2	14	TRBV5-4	CASSSITGNYGYTF	TGTGCCAGCAGCTCAATCACAGGGAACTATGGCTACACCTTC
.	TRBD1	TRBJ1-6	13	TRBV7-2	CASSQGVNSPLHF	TGTGCCAGCAGCCAGGGGGTAAATTCACCCCTCCACTTT
.	TRBD1	TRBJ1-2	14	TRBV14	CASSPGQGGYGYTF	TGTGCCAGCAGCCCGGGACAGGGGGGCTATGGCTACACCTTC
few	.	TRBJ1-5	13	TRBV6-5	CASSYGVSQPQHF	TGTGCCAGCAGTTACGGAGTAAGTCAGCCCCAGCATTTT
.	TRBD2	TRBJ2-7	15	TRBV3-1/TRBV3-2	CASGKSGTSSYEQYF	TGTGCCAGCGGAAAATCCGGGACTAGCTCCTACGAGCAGTACTTC
once	.	TRBJ2-5	16	TRBV5-6	CASNLRGLIFQETQYF	TGTGCCAGCAATTTGCGGGGTCTAATATTTCAAGAGACCCAGTACTTC
.	.	TRBJ1-5	12	TRBV6-6	CASRTIDQPQHF	TGTGCCAGTAGGACAATCGATCAGCCCCAGCATTTT